This T cell receptor beta chain was documented in a study of shared clonotypes between healthy human individuals. Germline V gene data show CDR1 as LGHNT and CDR2 as FRNRAP. The CDR3 loop spans 18 amino acids. About this clone itself: At one end the junction does not follow the germline gene, possibly because of a read error.

The data were produced by immunoSEQ multiplex PCR, yet TCRdb's version contains in-frame clones alone and is incomplete. Altogether around 440,000 clones are present, roughly 80% being singletons, with the ten largest covering 12%. The material sequenced was PBMCs. J is TRBJ2-6 and V is TRBV12-5; a weak D match, TRBD1 (5 bases). The TCR originated in a woman aged 40 to 50 in good health. Some clones in this sample may be carry-over from other donors' samples. The chain's CDR3 is CASGLVYAGQSRANVLTF. CDR3 DNA: TGTGCTAGTGGTCTGGTATATGCAGGACAAAGTCGGGCCAACGTCCTGACTTTC.